This T cell receptor beta chain was documented in a study of early T cells in non-severe SARS-CoV-2 infection. Study overall: Sequenced material consisted of bulk RNA (from unsorted whole blood), and chains were unpaired. Study-wide results and limits: Anti-spike CD8 responses were favored by VDJdb matching, which missed private and CD4 specificities.

This clonotype turned up a few times. The antigen remains undetermined. The trim removed 2 bases at V and 1 base at J, leaving 12 bases unmatched. Germline CDR1 reads SGHNT; CDR2 reads YYREEE (reference sequence). This CDR3 region has 18 residues. The protocol attached unique molecular identifiers to individual cDNA molecules. TCRdb reprocessed the 5' RACE reads via MiXCR and lists one record per CDR3 protein. The top ten clones hold 4% to 5% of a sample with about 80,000 distinct CDR3 sequences, 10% to 12% of them seen once. The specimen sequenced was whole blood. This chain uses TRBV5-4 with TRBJ1-1; 9 positions agree with TRBD1. The receptor was isolated from an adult who was a healthcare worker with PCR-confirmed SARS-CoV-2 infection or an uninfected control (not recorded which). This CDR3 is CASSFKRTPGQGNTEAFF. CDR3 DNA: TGTGCCAGCAGCTTTAAAAGAACCCCGGGACAGGGGAACACTGAAGCTTTCTTT.